These 18 T cell receptor beta chains were all obtained from the same sample, sequenced in a study of shared clonotypes between healthy human individuals (dated by TCRdb to about 2020). The library was made by the immunoSEQ multiplex PCR assay. Not all clones reach the TCRdb copy of this immuneACCESS table, which keeps in-frame sequences only. Checked studies attribute under half of the gap to unresolved V genes and leave the rest unexplained. In all, the sample holds a few million clones, and approximately 94% of those were seen once. The ten largest make up around 0.13% of the sample. Sequenced sample: naive CD4+ T cells sorted from blood. The cell subset or site label of this sample denotes: CD45RA+ positively selected. All receptors derive from a man aged 18 to 35 in good health.

The rearrangement uses TRBV27 and TRBJ2-1; D not resolved. The CDR3 runs to 11 residues. V was clipped by 2 bases and J by 8 bases, with 4 bases between them. The germline V gene has CDR1 MNHEY and CDR2 SMNVEV (reference sequence). CDR3 DNA: TGTGCCAGCAGTTTAGGCTATGAGCAGTTCTTC. It is translated as CASSLGYEQFF.

The CDR3 here is CASSLLQGTGELFF. The CDR3 region has the DNA TGTGCCAGCAGCTTATTGCAGGGTACCGGGGAGCTGTTTTTT. The chain combines TRBV11-1 with TRBJ2-2; possibly TRBD1 for D (5 bases). V lost 2 bases to trimming and J lost 5 bases, with 9 bases between them. This CDR3 has 14 residues. Germline V gives CDR1 SGHAT, CDR2 FQDESV (reference sequence).

This chain joins TRBV5-1 and TRBJ2-5, with 9 bases fitting TRBD1. The CDR3 loop spans 18 amino acids. Germline V gives CDR1 SGHRS, CDR2 YFSETQ. The V gene end was trimmed by 0 bases and the J gene end by 3 bases; junction bases not matched to a gene: 12. In nucleotides, the CDR3 is TGCGCCAGCAGCTTGGACCCCTCCGACAGGGGGATTGAAGAGACCCAGTACTTC. Translating gives CASSLDPSDRGIEETQYF. Variable domain in full (rest from reference TRBV5-1 and TRBJ2-5): KAGVTQTPRYLIKTRGQQVTLSCSPISGHRSVSWYQQTPGQGLQFLFEYFSETQRNKGNFPGRFSGRQFSNSRSEMNVSTLELGDSALYLCASSLDPSDRGIEETQYFGPGTRLLVL.

The gene calls are TRBV5-4 and TRBJ1-4; 8 bases are a match to TRBD1. Germline CDR1 reads SGHNT; CDR2 reads YYREEE (reference sequence). This CDR3 has 14 residues. V trimming: 2 bases; J trimming: 3 bases; junction bases outside the gene matches: 0. The CDR3: CASSLQGANEKLFF. As DNA, the CDR3 is TGTGCCAGCAGCTTACAGGGGGCTAATGAAAAACTGTTTTTT.

In this sample, this clone turned up once. CDR3 nucleotides: TGTGCCAGCAGCCCTGACAGGACCTATGGCTACACCTTC. It codes for CASSPDRTYGYTF. The chain is built from TRBV5-6 and TRBJ1-2; weak D call: TRBD1 (6 bases). Germline V gene sequence: CDR1 SGHDT, CDR2 YYEEEE. The CDR3 loop spans 13 amino acids. Trimming pared 4 bases from V and 4 bases from J, leaving 11 bases between. The variable domain in full, completed from reference TRBV5-6 and TRBJ1-2, reads DAGVTQSPTHLIKTRGQQVTLRCSPKSGHDTVSWYQQALGQGPQFIFQYYEEEERQRGNFPDRFSGHQFPNYSSELNVNALLLGDSALYLCASSPDRTYGYTFGSGTRLTVV.

The rearrangement uses TRBV5-1 and TRBJ2-3, with D perhaps being TRBD1 or TRBD2 (5 bases each). Trimming took 2 bases from V and 4 from J, leaving 14 bases between them. The CDR3 spans 15 residues. Germline loops: CDR1 SGHRS, CDR2 YFSETQ. CDR3: CASSLSGMGADTQYF. The DNA of the CDR3 is TGCGCCAGCAGCTTATCCGGGATGGGGGCAGATACGCAGTATTTT. The full variable domain, in which reference TRBV5-1 and TRBJ2-3 provide the parts outside the CDR3, is KAGVTQTPRYLIKTRGQQVTLSCSPISGHRSVSWYQQTPGQGLQFLFEYFSETQRNKGNFPGRFSGRQFSNSRSEMNVSTLELGDSALYLCASSLSGMGADTQYFGPGTRLTVL.

J is TRBJ1-1 and V is TRBV10-3, with D uncertain. This CDR3 has 14 amino acids. Between the trimmed V and J ends, which lost 7 bases and 10 bases, there was a span of 22 bases. Germline V gene data show CDR1 as ENHRY and CDR2 as SYGVKD. DNA of the CDR3: TGTGCCATCACTCCCGGGGAGGGCCCCTCCGCAGCTTTCTTT. Protein sequence: CAITPGEGPSAAFF.

The V call is TRBV19, the J call TRBJ2-1, with a weak D call TRBD1 (5 bases). Germline V gives CDR1 LNHDA, CDR2 SQIVND (reference sequence). The CDR3 contains 13 residues. V was shortened by 6 bases and J by 7 bases, with 13 bases between the two germline ends. The CDR3 nucleotides are TGTGCCAGTAGGATGGTAGCAGGGAATGAGCAGTTCTTC. Protein product: CASRMVAGNEQFF.

The chain employs TRBV12-2 and TRBJ1-5. TRBV12-2 is tagged as a pseudogene. The CDR3 runs to 15 residues. In DNA form, the CDR3 reads TGTGCAAGTCGCTTAGGGTCCACGGGGGCCGAGCCCCAGCATTTT. This translates into CASRLGSTGAEPQHF.

V usage is TRBV6-1 and J usage is TRBJ2-2; D call uncertain. Germline V CDR1 and CDR2: MNHNS, SASEGT. V was pared by 4 bases and J by 6 bases, with 6 bases between. The CDR3 extends over 12 amino acids. Here the CDR3 DNA reads TGTGCCAGCAGTGCAACGGCCGGGGAGCTGTTTTTT. It codes for CASSATAGELFF.

Points on this clone: The sample carries other DNA sequences with the same CDR3. The rearrangement joins TRBV5-4 to TRBJ1-1; D perhaps matches TRBD1 (5 bases). The CDR3 length is 14 residues. Germline CDR1 and CDR2: SGHNT and YYREEE (reference sequence). V was cut by 0 bases and J by 1 base, with 7 bases left in between. The CDR3 region is CASSLGQTNTEAFF. In DNA form, the CDR3 reads TGTGCCAGCAGCTTGGGACAGACGAACACTGAAGCTTTCTTT.

This clone was found once. The chain carries TRBV7-9 and TRBJ2-2, with 12 bases identical to TRBD2. Germline V gives CDR1 SEHNR, CDR2 FQNEAQ (reference sequence). V was clipped by 6 bases and J by 5 bases; unmatched bases: 7. This CDR3 is 16 amino acids long. The CDR3 reads CASSLAGGPSTGELFF. The CDR3 DNA is TGTGCCAGCAGTCTAGCGGGAGGGCCGAGTACCGGGGAGCTGTTTTTT.

This chain links TRBV6-5 with TRBJ2-7; D possibly matches TRBD1 or TRBD2 (5 bases each). There are 13 residues in the CDR3. Germline V gene sequence: CDR1 MNHEY, CDR2 SVGAGI. V lost 6 bases to trimming and J lost 2 bases, with 11 bases between them. As DNA, the CDR3 is TGTGCCAGCAGGGGACGGTATCCCTACGAGCAGTACTTC. It codes for CASRGRYPYEQYF.

The chain has TRBV29-1 and TRBJ2-7, with D unclear. The CDR3 sequence is 12 residues long. The V gene's germline CDR1 is SQVTM and CDR2 ANQGSEA. Trimming left V 7 bases short and J 8 bases short, with 18 bases between. CDR3 DNA sequence: TGCAGCGCGACTGATGACATGTGGAAGCAGTACTTC. Protein product: CSATDDMWKQYF.

The chain recombines TRBV29-1 with TRBJ1-1; no clear D gene. The CDR3 totals 15 residues. The V end lost 4 bases, the J end lost 1 base, and 16 bases lay between the germline ends. CDR1 SQVTM and CDR2 ANQGSEA come from the germline V gene. The CDR3 reads CSVVKGAATNTEAFF. CDR3 bases: TGCAGCGTTGTAAAGGGAGCAGCGACGAACACTGAAGCTTTCTTT.

The rearrangement joins TRBV7-2 to TRBJ1-5; D remains unclear. Trimming shortened V by 4 bases and J by 2 bases, and 15 bases separated the two germline ends. This CDR3 is built from 16 residues. Germline values: CDR1 SGHTA, CDR2 FQGNSA. The CDR3 is CASSSSISAGNQPQHF. DNA for the CDR3: TGTGCCAGCAGCTCTTCAATAAGTGCGGGCAATCAGCCCCAGCATTTT. The variable domain in full, completed from reference TRBV7-2 and TRBJ1-5, reads GAGVSQSPSNKVTEKGKDVELRCDPISGHTALYWYRQSLGQGLEFLIYFQGNSAPDKSGLPSDRFSAERTGGSVSTLTIQRTQQEDSAVYLCASSSSISAGNQPQHFGDGTRLSIL.

The chain carries TRBV11-2 and TRBJ1-5; no firm D call. V lost 1 base and J 0 bases, leaving 7 bases between the germline ends. Germline V CDR1 and CDR2: SGHAT, FQNNGV. This CDR3 spans 15 amino acids. The CDR3 region has the DNA TGTGCCAGCAGCTTAGGACAAGATAGCAATCAGCCCCAGCATTTT. This codes for CASSLGQDSNQPQHF.

Comment on this clone: The sample contains more than one DNA sequence encoding this CDR3. The rearrangement links TRBV7-2 to TRBJ1-5; the D gene is possibly TRBD1 (6 bases). The CDR3 covers 13 residues. Germline loops: CDR1 SGHTA, CDR2 FQGNSA. The V end lost 1 base, the J end lost 7 bases, and 8 bases lay between the germline ends. CDR3 in amino acids: CASSLDRDQPQHF. In nucleotides, the CDR3 is TGTGCCAGCAGCTTAGACAGGGACCAGCCCCAGCATTTT.